Sequencing of this T cell receptor beta chain was carried out in a study of blood T cells in healthy people across ages. Worth noting for this clonotype: Its antigen is still unknown.

V lost 3 bases and J lost 2, with 9 bases in between. Germline V lookup: CDR1 MDHEN, CDR2 SYDVKM. The CDR3 is 14 amino acids. Next came a second PCR, run for about 7 to 12 cycles, which used a sample-barcoded 5' primer along with a J-beta primer mix. Every cDNA molecule carried a tag from a template-switch adaptor bearing 12 random nucleotides. Via MiXCR, TCRdb re-called the 5' RACE reads, giving one row per CDR3 protein. Among roughly 700,000 distinct CDR3 sequences listed, more than 40% were seen once. The study isolated at least 6.5 million PBMCs from each sample. Notes on the study in general: Correlation between TCR beta diversity and naive T cell percentage was strong.

The chain joins TRBV28 to TRBJ2-3; the D is unclear. The sample was blood. The sequence came from a woman between 55 and 75 years old in good health. The DNA for the CDR3 is TGTGCCAGCAGTTTGGCAAGACCCACAGATACGCAGTATTTT. This encodes CASSLARPTDTQYF.